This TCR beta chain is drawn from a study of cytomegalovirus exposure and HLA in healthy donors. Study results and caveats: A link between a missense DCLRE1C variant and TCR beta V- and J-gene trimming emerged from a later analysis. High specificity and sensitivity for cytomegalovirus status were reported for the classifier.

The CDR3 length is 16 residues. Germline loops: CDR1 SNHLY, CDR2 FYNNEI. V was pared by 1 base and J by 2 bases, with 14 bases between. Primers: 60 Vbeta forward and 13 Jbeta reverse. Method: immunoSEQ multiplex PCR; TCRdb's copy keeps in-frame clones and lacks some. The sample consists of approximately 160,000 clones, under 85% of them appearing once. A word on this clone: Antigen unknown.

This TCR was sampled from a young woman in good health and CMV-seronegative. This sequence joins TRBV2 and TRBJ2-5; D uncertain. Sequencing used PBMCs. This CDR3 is CASSEGFTADQETQYF. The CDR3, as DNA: TGTGCCAGCAGTGAAGGTTTCACGGCGGATCAAGAGACCCAGTACTTC.